Here is one T cell receptor beta chain with its context. The data derive from a study of blood T cell repertoires in COVID-19. TCRdb's table, derived via immunoSEQ multiplex PCR, lists solely in-frame clones and lacks some. This sample has 25,000 to 30,000 clones, with over 75% found just once. V lost 5 bases to trimming and J lost 4 bases; unmatched junction nucleotides: 7. The CDR3 consists of 14 residues. Per the germline V gene, CDR1 is SGHNT and CDR2 is YYREEE (reference sequence). The source is a man aged 45-65 years with active or convalescent COVID-19. The sequencing sample was made of peripheral blood. The chain links TRBV5-4 to TRBJ2-5; 8 bases map to TRBD1. The CDR3 DNA reads as TGTGCCAGCAGGCAGGGGGCGACGGGAGAGACCCAGTACTTC. Translation gives CASRQGATGETQYF. Full variable domain (remainder filled in from reference TRBV5-4 and TRBJ2-5): ETGVTQSPTHLIKTRGQQVTLRCSSQSGHNTVSWYQQALGQGPQFIFQYYREEENGRGNFPPRFSGLQFPNYSSELNVNALELDDSALYLCASRQGATGETQYFGPGTRLLVL.